The 15 T cell receptor beta chains given below trace back to one sample, sequenced in a study of blood T cell repertoires in COVID-19. This table comes from immunoSEQ multiplex PCR, and its TCRdb copy is limited to in-frame clones, with some not included. Of some 360,000 clones in the sample, about nine tenths are singletons; the top ten hold approximately 0.97%. The source material was PBMCs or T cells enriched from blood (not recorded which). The origin of the receptors is a woman in her 30s who had been exposed to COVID-19.

CDR3 protein: CASSPTGSHGYTF. CDR3 nucleotides: TGTGCCAGTAGCCCCACAGGATCCCATGGCTACACCTTC. V usage is TRBV19 and J usage is TRBJ1-2, with D possibly TRBD1 on 5 matching bases. The CDR3 is 13 amino acids. The ends were cut back, 6 bases at V and 6 bases at J, with 14 bases in the middle. CDR1 is LNHDA, CDR2 SQIVND, per germline (reference sequence).

The chain is built from TRBV27 and TRBJ2-7, with 8 bases matching TRBD2. J lost 3 bases, V lost 6 bases, and 7 bases had no gene match. This CDR3 contains 14 residues. Germline lookup yields CDR1 MNHEY and CDR2 SMNVEV (reference sequence). DNA of the CDR3: TGTGCCAGCAGCCTCGGGGGGGGCTACTACGAGCAGTACTTC. It specifies CASSLGGGYYEQYF.

The chain is built from TRBV29-1 and TRBJ1-2; D is uncertain. Germline V gives CDR1 SQVTM, CDR2 ANQGSEA. CDR3 length: 11 residues. V was cut by 3 bases and J by 6 bases, with 8 bases left in between. CDR3 region: CSVDPGNGYTF. CDR3 sequence (DNA): TGCAGCGTTGACCCGGGGAATGGCTACACCTTC.

The rearrangement links TRBV7-3 to TRBJ2-2; a possible D gene is TRBD2 (5 bases). V was clipped by 3 bases and J by 7 bases, with 12 bases between them. This CDR3 spans 14 amino acids. Germline assignment: CDR1 SGHTA and CDR2 FQGTGA. In DNA, the CDR3 is TGTGCCAGCAGCTTGAACGAGGGCCTCGGGGAGCTGTTTTTT. It encodes CASSLNEGLGELFF.

The genes are TRBV28 and TRBJ1-2; 8 positions match TRBD1. The CDR3 has 14 amino acids. V shed 3 bases, J shed 2 bases, and the junction held 2 bases outside the gene matches. Per the germline V gene, CDR1 is MDHEN and CDR2 is SYDVKM. The CDR3 sequence: CASSLGQENYGYTF. CDR3 sequence (DNA): TGTGCCAGCAGTTTGGGACAGGAGAACTATGGCTACACCTTC.

This clone has just one count. This sequence joins TRBV24-1 and TRBJ1-4, with 10 positions matching TRBD1. Germline V lookup: CDR1 KGHDR, CDR2 SFDVKD. The CDR3 runs 18 residues. V trimming: 6 bases; J trimming: 3 bases; junction bases outside the gene matches: 12. CDR3 sequence (DNA): TGTGCCACCAGTTTTTGGTGGGACAGGGGCTCGTCTAATGAAAAACTGTTTTTT. It encodes CATSFWWDRGSSNEKLFF.

The V and J genes are TRBV5-1 and TRBJ2-2; possibly TRBD2 for D (6 bases). Trimming stripped 1 base from V and 4 bases from J, with 14 bases between. This CDR3 has 16 amino acids. From germline, CDR1 is SGHRS and CDR2 YFSETQ. In nucleotides, the CDR3 is TGCGCCAGCAGCTTGTCGTGGCAGGGAGGCACCGGGGAGCTGTTTTTT. Its translation: CASSLSWQGGTGELFF.

The genes are TRBV7-9 and TRBJ2-1, with 7 bases that match TRBD1. The CDR3 spans 15 residues. CDR1 is SEHNR, CDR2 FQNEAQ, per germline (reference sequence). With 2 bases clipped from V and 3 bases from J, the junction kept 4 bases outside the gene matches. The CDR3 nucleotides read TGTGCCAGCAGCTTACCACAGGGGAACTACAATGAGCAGTTCTTC. As protein: CASSLPQGNYNEQFF.

The chain recombines TRBV28 with TRBJ1-5; D unclear. Trimming took off 8 bases at V and 5 bases at J, with 16 bases between the two ends. CDR1 is MDHEN and CDR2 is SYDVKM in the germline V gene. The CDR3 spans 14 residues. Here the CDR3 reads CASQLGTGDQPQHF. CDR3 nucleotide sequence: TGTGCCAGCCAATTAGGAACCGGGGATCAGCCCCAGCATTTT.

The table lists this clone with a count of one. The chain combines TRBV5-1 with TRBJ2-3, with TRBD2 as a possible D gene (6 bases). CDR3 length: 15 amino acids. Trimming stripped 4 bases from V and 4 bases from J, with 16 bases between. Germline V CDR1 and CDR2: SGHRS, YFSETQ. CDR3 in amino acids: CASSDMGGIADTQYF. CDR3 coding DNA: TGCGCCAGCAGCGATATGGGCGGGATCGCAGATACGCAGTATTTT. Filled out from reference TRBV5-1 and TRBJ2-3, the complete variable domain reads KAGVTQTPRYLIKTRGQQVTLSCSPISGHRSVSWYQQTPGQGLQFLFEYFSETQRNKGNFPGRFSGRQFSNSRSEMNVSTLELGDSALYLCASSDMGGIADTQYFGPGTRLTVL.

This chain joins TRBV5-1 and TRBJ2-5; 11 bases match TRBD2. CDR1 and CDR2 (germline): SGHRS, YFSETQ. The CDR3 runs 14 residues. The junction had 0 bases not matched to a gene; V was cut back by 2 bases and J by 3 bases. The CDR3 spells CASSLLAGEETQYF. The CDR3 DNA reads as TGCGCCAGCAGCTTACTAGCGGGAGAAGAGACCCAGTACTTC.

J is TRBJ1-3 and V is TRBV10-3; 7 nucleotides match TRBD1. The CDR3 has 13 amino acids. The V gene's germline CDR1 is ENHRY and CDR2 SYGVKD. Trimming removed 6 bases from V and 15 bases from J; junction bases left unmatched: 14. The CDR3 DNA is TGTGCCATCAGGGGGCCGGAGGGGGCGGCTGGATATTTT. This sequence encodes CAIRGPEGAAGYF.

The rearrangement links TRBV6-5 to TRBJ2-3, with 8 positions matching TRBD1. V dropped 2 bases and J dropped 3; count of bases not matched to a gene: 4. CDR3 length: 15 amino acids. From germline, CDR1 is MNHEY and CDR2 SVGAGI. CDR3 bases: TGTGCCAGCAGTTACGGGGGACAGGAGACAGATACGCAGTATTTT. It encodes CASSYGGQETDTQYF.

The chain links TRBV3-1 (or the pseudogene TRBV3-2) to TRBJ2-5, with TRBD2 matching over 7 bases. Germline V gives CDR1 LGHDT, CDR2 YNNKEL (reference sequence). This CDR3 spans 16 amino acids. The ends lost 4 bases at V and 2 bases at J; junction bases unmatched: 10. The CDR3 coding sequence is TGTGCCAGCAGCCGGGGGGAGGGCTGGATACAAGAGACCCAGTACTTC. Its translation is CASSRGEGWIQETQYF.

V and J are TRBV14 and TRBJ2-7, with 12 bases fitting TRBD1. The CDR3 contains 15 residues. Germline values: CDR1 SGHDN, CDR2 FVKESK. V was clipped by 3 bases and J by 2 bases; unmatched bases: 2. The CDR3 sequence is CASSHWDRGPYEQYF. CDR3 nucleotides: TGTGCCAGCAGCCATTGGGACAGGGGGCCCTACGAGCAGTACTTC.